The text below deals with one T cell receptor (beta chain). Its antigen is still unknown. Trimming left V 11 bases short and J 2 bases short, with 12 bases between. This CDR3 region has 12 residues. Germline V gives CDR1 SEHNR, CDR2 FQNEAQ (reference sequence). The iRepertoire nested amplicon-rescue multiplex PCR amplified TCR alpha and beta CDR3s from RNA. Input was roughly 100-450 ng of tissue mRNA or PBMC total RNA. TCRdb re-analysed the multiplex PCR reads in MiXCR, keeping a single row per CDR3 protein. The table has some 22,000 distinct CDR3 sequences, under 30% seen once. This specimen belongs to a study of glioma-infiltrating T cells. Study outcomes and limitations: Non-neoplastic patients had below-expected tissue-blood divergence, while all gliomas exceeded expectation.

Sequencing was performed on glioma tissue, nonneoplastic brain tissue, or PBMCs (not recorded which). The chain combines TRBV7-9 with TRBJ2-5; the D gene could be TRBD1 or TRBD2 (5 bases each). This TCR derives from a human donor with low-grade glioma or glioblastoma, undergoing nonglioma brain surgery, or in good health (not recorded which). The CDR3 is CAVRDPQETQYF. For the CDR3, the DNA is TGTGCCGTCCGGGACCCGCAAGAGACCCAGTACTTC.